These 28 T cell receptor beta chains came from one sample sequenced in a study of cytomegalovirus exposure and HLA in healthy donors. Here immunoSEQ multiplex PCR was the method, and the copy in TCRdb shows in-frame clones only, minus some. The sample lists 45,000 to 60,000 clones; approximately 93% were seen once. The sequenced sample was PBMCs. These receptors were taken from a young woman in good health and CMV-seronegative.

Comments on this clone: The germline gene is not matched at one end of the junction; a read error may be the cause. The chain joins TRBV20-1 to TRBJ2-7; 8 bases map to TRBD2. The CDR3 runs 11 residues. Per the germline V gene, CDR1 is DFQATT and CDR2 is SNEGSKA (reference sequence). CDR3 nucleotide sequence: TGCAGTGCTCATGAATTAGCGGGGCGGCACTTC. Protein: CSAHELAGRHF.

This sequence joins TRBV5-3 and TRBJ2-7; tentative D call: TRBD1 (6 bases). TRBV5-3 has ORF status, its function being uncertain. This CDR3 is built from 18 residues. V was trimmed by 2 bases and J by 3 bases, leaving 24 bases between them. CDR3 DNA sequence: TGTGCCAGAAGCTTTCGCCCGGACAGTTCAAGGGCCATCTACGAGCAGTACGTC. It is translated as CARSFRPDSSRAIYEQYV.

CDR3 in amino acids: CASSLARLGTDTQYF. CDR3 nucleotides: TGCGCCAGCAGCTTGGCCAGGCTGGGCACAGATACGCAGTATTTT. This chain connects TRBV5-1 to TRBJ2-3; D unclear. CDR1 and CDR2 from the germline V gene are SGHRS and YFSETQ. V lost 0 bases and J lost 1, with 9 bases in between. The CDR3 runs 15 residues. The full variable domain, completed using reference TRBV5-1 and TRBJ2-3, is KAGVTQTPRYLIKTRGQQVTLSCSPISGHRSVSWYQQTPGQGLQFLFEYFSETQRNKGNFPGRFSGRQFSNSRSEMNVSTLELGDSALYLCASSLARLGTDTQYFGPGTRLTVL.

This chain links TRBV5-6 with TRBJ2-1; TRBD1 agrees at 9 bases. The CDR3 loop spans 16 amino acids. The J segment lost 8 bases and the V segment lost 4 bases, leaving 13 bases of the junction unmatched. Germline V gene sequence: CDR1 SGHDT, CDR2 YYEEEE. For the CDR3, the DNA is TGTGCCAGCAGCCCCAGGGGGACAGGGATATTCCATGAGCAGTTCTTC. Translation gives CASSPRGTGIFHEQFF.

This chain links TRBV7-2 with TRBJ2-1; D is perhaps TRBD2 (6 bases). The CDR3 is 14 residues long. Germline V CDR1 and CDR2: SGHTA, FQGNSA. The V gene lost 2 bases and the J gene lost 9 bases, with 14 bases spanning the gap. CDR3 nucleotides: TGTGCCAGCAGCTTAACGTTTGCTAGCGTTGAGCAGTTCTTC. It specifies CASSLTFASVEQFF. Based on the CDR3 plus reference TRBV7-2 and TRBJ2-1, the full variable domain is GAGVSQSPSNKVTEKGKDVELRCDPISGHTALYWYRQSLGQGLEFLIYFQGNSAPDKSGLPSDRFSAERTGGSVSTLTIQRTQQEDSAVYLCASSLTFASVEQFFGPGTRLTVL.

The V call is TRBV9, the J call TRBJ2-1; weak D call: TRBD2 (5 bases). V dropped 1 base and J dropped 3 bases, with 14 bases sitting between them. The germline gives CDR1 SGDLS, CDR2 YYNGEE. This CDR3 is built from 16 residues. The CDR3, as DNA: TGTGCCAGCAGCGTAAATCCTCGCGGGTACTACAATGAGCAGTTCTTC. This encodes CASSVNPRGYYNEQFF.

J is TRBJ1-4 and V is TRBV5-1; D is undetermined. The CDR3 totals 14 residues. The V gene's germline CDR1 is SGHRS and CDR2 YFSETQ. The V and J ends lost 4 bases and 0 bases respectively, with 7 bases between them. DNA of the CDR3: TGCGCCAGCAGCCCGGGAGCAACTAATGAAAAACTGTTTTTT. This codes for CASSPGATNEKLFF.

The gene calls are TRBV7-9 and TRBJ1-4; D is ambiguous. Germline V gives CDR1 SEHNR, CDR2 FQNEAQ (reference sequence). V dropped 5 bases and J dropped 8 bases, with 18 bases sitting between them. This CDR3 region has 15 residues. The CDR3 protein is CASSRTRSDFEKLFF. The CDR3 DNA reads TGTGCCAGCAGCCGAACGCGATCGGACTTCGAAAAACTGTTTTTT.

J is TRBJ2-3 and V is TRBV18; TRBD2 aligns across 10 bases. Germline assignment: CDR1 KGHSH and CDR2 LQKENI. The CDR3 loop spans 16 amino acids. Trimming took 3 bases from V and 0 from J; bases not matched to a gene: 3. Written as DNA, the CDR3 is TGTGCCAGCTCACCCGCGACTAGCGGGAGCACAGATACGCAGTATTTT. It yields the protein CASSPATSGSTDTQYF.

In DNA, the CDR3 is TGCAGTGCCCAGACAGGGGGTGGATACACCTTC. Translation gives CSAQTGGGYTF. This chain links TRBV20-1 with TRBJ1-2; the match to TRBD1 covers 9 bases. After removal of 6 bases from V and 11 bases from J, the junction contained 7 bases not matched to a gene. The CDR3 has 11 residues. Germline V gives CDR1 DFQATT, CDR2 SNEGSKA (reference sequence).

V gene TRBV7-6 combines with J gene TRBJ2-7, with 9 bases lining up with TRBD2. The CDR3 length is 13 residues. The germline CDR1 and CDR2 sequences are SGHVS and FNYEAQ. The V segment lost 5 bases and the J segment 5 bases; nucleotides outside the gene matches: 4. DNA for the CDR3: TGTGCCAGCAGCGGGACTAGCTTCCACGAGCAGTACTTC. This translates into CASSGTSFHEQYF.

This clone was seen a single time. The chain is built from TRBV19 and TRBJ1-5, with a tentative D call TRBD1 (6 bases). Germline CDR1 is LNHDA and CDR2 is SQIVND (reference sequence). The CDR3 loop spans 19 amino acids. Between the trimmed V and J ends, which lost 0 bases and 6 bases, there was a span of 24 bases. CDR3 protein: CASSIDYAGVRMSSQPQHF. In DNA form, the CDR3 reads TGTGCCAGTAGTATAGATTATGCAGGGGTTCGTATGAGTAGTCAGCCCCAGCATTTT.

J is TRBJ1-6 and V is TRBV15; D perhaps matches TRBD1 (5 bases). Between the trimmed V and J ends, which lost 3 bases and 8 bases, there was a span of 8 bases. The CDR3 is made up of 13 amino acids. Per germline, CDR1 LNHNV and CDR2 YYDKDF (reference sequence). CDR3 bases: TGTGCCACCAGCAGCATAGGGGATTCACCCCTCCACTTT. It yields the protein CATSSIGDSPLHF.

The chain carries TRBV5-4 and TRBJ2-1, with 10 positions matching TRBD2. Germline V gene data show CDR1 as SGHNT and CDR2 as YYREEE (reference sequence). This CDR3 has 18 amino acids. With V trimmed by 1 base and J by 6 bases, 13 bases remained unmatched. The CDR3 sequence: CASSLSSSGRVVGNEQFF. In nucleotides, the CDR3 is TGTGCCAGCAGCTTGTCCTCTAGCGGGAGAGTGGTAGGCAATGAGCAGTTCTTC.

The CDR3 DNA follows: TGTGCCAGCAGCACTGACAGGGACACTGAAGCTTTCTTT. This codes for CASSTDRDTEAFF. The rearrangement uses TRBV7-2 and TRBJ1-1, with 7 nucleotides matching TRBD1. This CDR3 region has 13 residues. V dropped 5 bases and J dropped 3; count of bases not matched to a gene: 3. Germline-derived CDR1 and CDR2 are SGHTA and FQGNSA.

The chain is built from TRBV19 and TRBJ2-4, with no clear D. V lost 5 bases, J lost 0 bases, and 14 bases lay in between. The CDR3 covers 16 residues. Germline V gene sequence: CDR1 LNHDA, CDR2 SQIVND (reference sequence). CDR3 amino acids: CASSAGPNLAKNIQYF. The DNA of the CDR3 is TGTGCCAGTAGTGCCGGTCCTAATCTAGCCAAAAACATTCAGTACTTC.

The gene calls are TRBV2 and TRBJ2-1; D might be TRBD1 (5 bases). CDR1 is SNHLY, CDR2 FYNNEI, per germline. Between the trimmed V and J ends, which lost 5 bases and 3 bases, there was a span of 17 bases. The CDR3 sequence is 16 residues long. The CDR3 loop is CASSHVAGNGYNEQFF. The CDR3 DNA is TGTGCCAGCAGTCATGTGGCAGGGAATGGCTACAATGAGCAGTTCTTC.

Only one count was recorded for this clone. The gene calls are TRBV29-1 and TRBJ1-3, with D perhaps matching TRBD1 (6 bases). CDR3 length equals 13 residues. From germline, CDR1 is SQVTM and CDR2 ANQGSEA. Trimming took 4 bases from V and 4 from J, leaving 11 bases between them. CDR3 protein: CSVAWDIGNTIYF. Written as DNA, the CDR3 is TGCAGCGTTGCCTGGGACATCGGAAACACCATATATTTT.

The V gene is TRBV9, the J gene TRBJ1-2; TRBD1 might be the D (6 bases). V was shortened by 3 bases and J by 5 bases, with 26 bases between the two germline ends. This CDR3 region has 18 residues. CDR1 is SGDLS and CDR2 is YYNGEE in the germline V gene. CDR3 sequence reads: CASSGTGKPLGNDYGYTF. CDR3 sequence (DNA): TGTGCCAGCAGCGGTACAGGGAAACCCCTAGGGAATGATTATGGCTACACCTTC.

The chain joins TRBV11-2 to TRBJ2-7; 11 bases map to TRBD2. V was clipped by 3 bases and J by 0 bases; unmatched bases: 10. CDR3 length equals 18 residues. Germline V gene lookup returns CDR1 SGHAT and CDR2 FQNNGV. This chain's CDR3 is CASSFVAGGPSFSYEQYF. The CDR3 region has the DNA TGTGCCAGCAGCTTTGTAGCGGGGGGGCCATCCTTCTCCTACGAGCAGTACTTC.

The chain joins TRBV5-8 to TRBJ1-4, with D tentatively TRBD1 (5 bases). Trimming cost V 2 bases and J 0 bases, with 8 bases left between them. CDR1 is SGHTS and CDR2 is YDEGEE in the germline V gene. CDR3 length: 15 amino acids. This chain's CDR3 is CASSLGTATNEKLFF. The CDR3 coding sequence is TGTGCCAGCAGCTTAGGGACTGCAACTAATGAAAAACTGTTTTTT.

The rearrangement links TRBV6-1 to TRBJ1-1, with 10 nucleotides matching TRBD1. J was trimmed by 6 bases and V by 3 bases; bases with no gene match: 7. CDR1 is MNHNS, CDR2 SASEGT, per germline. This CDR3 contains 15 residues. The CDR3 bases are TGTGCCAGCAGTGAGGCGGGACAGGGGTTCTCTGAAGCTTTCTTT. Amino acids: CASSEAGQGFSEAFF.

The chain employs TRBV11-3 and TRBJ2-3; D is possibly TRBD2 (5 bases). Germline CDR1 SGHNT, CDR2 YENEEA. The V and J ends lost 1 base and 1 base respectively, with 12 bases between them. This CDR3 spans 16 amino acids. CDR3 DNA sequence: TGTGCCAGCAGCTTAGGGTCGTCAGCGGGCACAGATACGCAGTATTTT. Amino acids: CASSLGSSAGTDTQYF. Combining the CDR3 with reference TRBV11-3 and TRBJ2-3 gives the whole variable domain EAGVVQSPRYKIIEKKQPVAFWCNPISGHNTLYWYLQNLGQGPELLIRYENEEAVDDSQLPKDRFSAERLKGVDSTLKIQPAELGDSAVYLCASSLGSSAGTDTQYFGPGTRLTVL.

The V gene is TRBV10-3, the J gene TRBJ1-1, with 7 bases aligning to TRBD1. The CDR3 loop spans 12 amino acids. The junction had 5 bases not matched to a gene; V was cut back by 2 bases and J by 11 bases. The germline CDR1 and CDR2 sequences are ENHRY and SYGVKD. The CDR3 region has the DNA TGTGCCATCAGTGAGACCGACAGGGAGGCTTTCTTT. This codes for CAISETDREAFF.

The gene calls are TRBV18 and TRBJ2-2; tentative D call: TRBD2 (6 bases). Germline CDR1 is KGHSH and CDR2 is LQKENI. V dropped 1 base and J dropped 7 bases, with 16 bases sitting between them. This CDR3 spans 16 amino acids. CDR3 protein: CASSPLLARQLGELFF. CDR3 sequence (DNA): TGTGCCAGCTCACCACTTCTAGCGCGACAACTCGGGGAGCTGTTTTTT.

V gene TRBV27 combines with J gene TRBJ1-1; perhaps TRBD1 as D (5 bases). The CDR3 covers 15 residues. Germline-derived CDR1 and CDR2 are MNHEY and SMNVEV (reference sequence). Between the trimmed V and J ends, which lost 6 bases and 4 bases, there was a span of 18 bases. The CDR3, as DNA: TGTGCCAGCAGCCGCCTCGACAGTTGGGGCACTGAAGCTTTCTTT. Amino acid sequence: CASSRLDSWGTEAFF.

The chain links TRBV11-3 to TRBJ1-1; a weak D match, TRBD1 (6 bases). V lost 2 bases to trimming and J lost 1 base, with 8 bases between them. Germline loops: CDR1 SGHNT, CDR2 YENEEA. The CDR3 is made up of 14 amino acids. The CDR3 DNA sequence: TGTGCCAGCAGCTTAACAGGGAAGAACACTGAAGCTTTCTTT. Residues: CASSLTGKNTEAFF.

The chain has TRBV7-9 and TRBJ1-2; the D gene is possibly TRBD1 (5 bases). V was clipped by 5 bases and J by 6 bases, with 13 bases between them. The CDR3 spans 13 residues. Looked up from germline, CDR1 is SEHNR and CDR2 is FQNEAQ (reference sequence). The CDR3 protein is CASSPRELDGYTF. Written as DNA, the CDR3 is TGTGCCAGCAGCCCCAGGGAATTAGATGGCTACACCTTC.